The TCR beta chain under discussion was sequenced for a study of T cells in Graves' hyperthyroidism and ophthalmopathy. Study outcomes and limitations: Blood held most thyroid clonotypes expanded above 0.001 frequency.

As concerns this clonotype: Antigen: not known. Given a much more abundant clone one base away, this may be a read error.

RNA transcripts served as the template for amplifying TCR beta CDR3 regions. Using the HTBI primer set, a first-round RT-PCR was run on the TCR CDR3. Each CDR3 protein gets one entry after TCRdb re-called the multiplex PCR reads with MiXCR. This sample has a few hundred thousand distinct CDR3 sequences, with roughly 15% found just once. Per the germline V gene, CDR1 is SGHTA and CDR2 is FQGTGA. The CDR3 totals 15 residues. Disease lasting under 3 months, a NOSPECS grade of at least 4, and a Clinical Activity Score of at least 3 were features of the ophthalmopathy patients. PBMCs stemmed from over 7.5 ml fresh peripheral blood.

Sequences were obtained from blood. The sequence was collected from a woman aged 18 to 35 with Graves' ophthalmopathy. The chain has TRBV7-3 and TRBJ2-5; tentatively, D is TRBD1 (5 bases). This CDR3 is CTSSLEVSKGETQYF. The DNA for the CDR3 is TGTACCAGCAGCTTAGAGGTGTCCAAGGGGGAGACCCAGTACTTC.